The entry that follows covers one TCR beta chain sequence. This specimen comes from a study of cytomegalovirus exposure and HLA in healthy donors. It was with 60 Vbeta and 13 Jbeta primers that the PCR ran. Here immunoSEQ multiplex PCR was the method, and the copy in TCRdb shows in-frame clones only, minus some. The data show tens of thousands of clones, roughly 80% seen once. The sequence was collected from a man in his fifties in good health and CMV-seronegative. The sample comprised PBMCs.

CDR3 region: CSALTSGGSETQYF. CDR3 nucleotide sequence: TGCAGCGCTCTGACTAGCGGGGGTTCAGAGACCCAGTACTTC. The J gene is TRBJ2-5, the V gene TRBV29-1, with TRBD2 matching 12 bases. V lost 7 bases and J lost 4; bases outside the gene matches: 7. CDR1 is SQVTM and CDR2 is ANQGSEA in the germline V gene. CDR3 length equals 14 residues.